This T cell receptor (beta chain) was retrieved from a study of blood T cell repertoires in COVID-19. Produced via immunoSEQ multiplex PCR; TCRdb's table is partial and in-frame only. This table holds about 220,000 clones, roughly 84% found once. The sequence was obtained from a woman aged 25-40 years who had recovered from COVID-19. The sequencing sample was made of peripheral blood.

CDR3 DNA: TGTGCCAGTAGTATAGATGGGAAAGGGAGGGCTTACTACGAGCAGTACTTC. It codes for CASSIDGKGRAYYEQYF. The rearrangement links TRBV19 to TRBJ2-7, with 7 bases fitting TRBD2. With 0 bases clipped from V and 3 bases from J, the junction kept 11 bases outside the gene matches. This CDR3 spans 17 amino acids. From germline, CDR1 is LNHDA and CDR2 SQIVND (reference sequence).